This T cell receptor beta chain was sequenced during a study of blood T cell repertoires in COVID-19. Authors' processing steps: Reference gene primers were amplified, and this amplification served to estimate nucleated cell counts. TCRdb's table, derived via immunoSEQ multiplex PCR, lists solely in-frame clones and lacks some. That table supplies the V and J calls and clone size; D and trimming were determined from the DNA. The sample consists of about 400,000 clones, over 85% of them appearing once. Either two negative PCRs, clearance, or symptom resolution qualified Cohort 3 donors as recovered. The receptor comes from a woman younger than 45 who had recovered from COVID-19. Sequences were obtained from PBMCs or T cells enriched from blood (not recorded which).

The CDR3 nucleotides read TGTGCCTGGAGTCGGGAGGGCCCTACAAAAGCTTTCTTT. This gives the protein CAWSREGPTKAFF. This chain connects TRBV30 to TRBJ1-1; D remains ambiguous. The CDR3 consists of 13 residues. Germline loops: CDR1 GTSNPN, CDR2 SVGIG (reference sequence). Trimming pared 2 bases from V and 9 bases from J, leaving 16 bases between.